The source of this T cell receptor beta chain is a study of cytomegalovirus exposure and HLA in healthy donors. V shed 6 bases and J shed 5 bases, with 19 bases lying between them. The germline V gene encodes CDR1 SEHNR and CDR2 FQNEAQ (reference sequence). This CDR3 has 16 amino acids. Those who donated were healthy bone marrow donors. Both 60 Vbeta primers and 13 Jbeta primers went into the PCR. The repertoire was sequenced with immunoSEQ multiplex PCR; TCRdb's copy has only in-frame clones and lacks some. The data hold 150,000 or so clones, with about three quarters observed a single time. The receptor's source is a male donor in good health and CMV-seronegative. Sequencing input: PBMCs. The chain carries TRBV7-9 and TRBJ2-2; D possibly corresponds to TRBD1 (6 bases). The chain's CDR3 is CASRDTFRDTTGELFF. The CDR3 bases are TGTGCCAGCAGAGACACTTTCCGGGACACAACCGGGGAGCTGTTTTTT.